These 2 T cell receptor beta chains originate from one sample sequenced in a study of T cell responses to AZD1222 COVID-19 vaccine. Some clones are missing from TCRdb's copy, which holds only in-frame ones; the method was immunoSEQ multiplex PCR. The table records 100,000 or so clones, about nine tenths of them present only once. This specimen was peripheral blood, taken on day 0 of AZD1222 vaccination. Every receptor here comes from an adult in good health.

The chain uses TRBV10-1 and TRBJ2-7; TRBD1 matches at 9 bases. The trim removed 9 bases at V and 0 bases at J, leaving 18 bases unmatched. There are 18 residues in the CDR3. Germline CDR1 and CDR2: WNHNN and SYGVQD (reference sequence). The CDR3 here is CARYYPGQGHINSYEQYF. The CDR3 bases are TGCGCCAGATATTACCCGGGACAGGGACATATCAACTCCTACGAGCAGTACTTC.

V and J are TRBV7-2 and TRBJ1-4; 7 nucleotides match TRBD1. The V gene's germline CDR1 is SGHTA and CDR2 FQGNSA. This CDR3 contains 15 residues. The V and J ends lost 5 bases and 8 bases, in that order; junction bases with no gene match: 11. CDR3 in amino acids: CASSVGTARGEKLFF. CDR3 nucleotides: TGTGCCAGCAGCGTCGGGACAGCCAGGGGGGAAAAACTGTTTTTT.